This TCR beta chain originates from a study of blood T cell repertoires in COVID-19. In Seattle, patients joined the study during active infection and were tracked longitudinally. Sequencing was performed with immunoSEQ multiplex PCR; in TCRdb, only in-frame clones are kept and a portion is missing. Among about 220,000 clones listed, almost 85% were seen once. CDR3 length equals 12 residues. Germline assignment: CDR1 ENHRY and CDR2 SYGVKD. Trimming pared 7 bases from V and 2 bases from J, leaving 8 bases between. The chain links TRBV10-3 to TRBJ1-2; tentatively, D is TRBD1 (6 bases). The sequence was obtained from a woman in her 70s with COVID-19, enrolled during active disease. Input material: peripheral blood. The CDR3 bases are TGTGCCATCAACCAGGGGAACTATGGCTACACCTTC. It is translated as CAINQGNYGYTF.